This T cell receptor (beta chain) was recovered during a study of naive and memory T cell subsets. Noted treatment: skin biopsy from PPD injection site in Mantoux-positive individual. TCR cDNA received a 3' ligated oligonucleotide that carried a UMI. The CDR3 is 16 amino acids. V lost 1 base, J lost 5 bases, and 14 bases lay in between. The germline V gene has CDR1 MGHDK and CDR2 SYGVNS. Amplification of ligated cDNA took four PCR rounds with SP2 and nested alpha and beta constant primers. TCRdb used MiXCR to reprocess the UMI-ligation and nested PCR reads, holding one entry per CDR3 protein. The data show some 40,000 distinct CDR3 sequences, about 10% seen once.

This TCR was recovered from an adult in good health. V usage is TRBV25-1 and J usage is TRBJ1-4; the D gene is possibly TRBD1 (5 bases). The sequenced sample was skin, obtained from a tuberculin skin test site. The CDR3 spells CASSEFGTGVNEKLFF. The CDR3 DNA reads as TGTGCCAGCAGTGAATTTGGAACAGGCGTGAATGAAAAACTGTTTTTT.